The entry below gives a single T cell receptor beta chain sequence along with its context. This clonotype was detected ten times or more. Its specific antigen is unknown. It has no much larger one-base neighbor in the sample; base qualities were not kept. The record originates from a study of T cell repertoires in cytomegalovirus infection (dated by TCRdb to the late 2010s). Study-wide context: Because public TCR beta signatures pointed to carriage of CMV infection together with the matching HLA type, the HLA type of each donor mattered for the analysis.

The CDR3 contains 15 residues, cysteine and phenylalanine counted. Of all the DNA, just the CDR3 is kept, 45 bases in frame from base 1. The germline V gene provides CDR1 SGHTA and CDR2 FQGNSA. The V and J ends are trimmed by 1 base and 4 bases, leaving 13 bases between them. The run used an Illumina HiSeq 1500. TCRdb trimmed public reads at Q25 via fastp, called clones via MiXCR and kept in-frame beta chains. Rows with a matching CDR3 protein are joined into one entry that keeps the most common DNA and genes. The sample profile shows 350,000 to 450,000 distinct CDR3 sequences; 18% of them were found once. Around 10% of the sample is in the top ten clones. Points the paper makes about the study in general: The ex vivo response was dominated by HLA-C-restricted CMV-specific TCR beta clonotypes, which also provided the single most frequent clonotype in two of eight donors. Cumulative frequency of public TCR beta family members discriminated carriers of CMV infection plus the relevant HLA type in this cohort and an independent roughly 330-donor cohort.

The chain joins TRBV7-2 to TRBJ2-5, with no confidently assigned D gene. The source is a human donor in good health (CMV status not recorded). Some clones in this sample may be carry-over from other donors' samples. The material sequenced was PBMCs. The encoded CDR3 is CASSLDFPSRETQYF. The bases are TGTGCCAGCAGCTTAGATTTCCCCAGTCGAGAGACCCAGTACTTC.